These 29 T cell receptor beta chains originate from one sample sequenced in a study of shared clonotypes between healthy human individuals. Sequencing was performed with immunoSEQ multiplex PCR; in TCRdb, only in-frame clones are kept and a portion is missing. Of about 1 million clones listed, around 76% are singletons. The sample comprised memory CD4+ T cells sorted from blood. Subset defined: CD45RA-negative fraction. The origin of the receptors is a man younger than 35 in good health.

This chain connects TRBV7-9 to TRBJ2-1; 13 nucleotides agree with TRBD2. The CDR3 is 17 residues long. Germline assignment: CDR1 SEHNR and CDR2 FQNEAQ (reference sequence). Trimming removed 1 base from V and 6 bases from J; junction bases left unmatched: 6. CDR3 nucleotide sequence: TGTGCCAGCAGCTTAGAGACTAGCGGGAGGAAGAGCAATGAGCAGTTCTTC. Translated, it gives CASSLETSGRKSNEQFF.

The gene calls are TRBV28 and TRBJ1-6; 7 bases are shared with TRBD1. V shed 5 bases and J 6 bases; nucleotides not matched to a gene: 13. The CDR3 is 17 residues long. CDR1 MDHEN and CDR2 SYDVKM come from the germline V gene. The CDR3 DNA reads TGTGCCAGCAGTCAAACTCGACAGGGCGTTCGTAATTCACCCCTCCACTTT. Protein: CASSQTRQGVRNSPLHF.

This sequence joins TRBV5-4 and TRBJ2-7; D is possibly TRBD2 (5 bases). Looked up from germline, CDR1 is SGHNT and CDR2 is YYREEE (reference sequence). This CDR3 has 13 residues. Trimming removed 4 bases at V and 3 bases at J, with 11 bases between. The CDR3 DNA sequence: TGTGCCAGCAGCCCGGACTTGCGCTACGAGCAGTACTTC. This encodes CASSPDLRYEQYF. The full variable domain, with the rest looked up from reference TRBV5-4 and TRBJ2-7, is ETGVTQSPTHLIKTRGQQVTLRCSSQSGHNTVSWYQQALGQGPQFIFQYYREEENGRGNFPPRFSGLQFPNYSSELNVNALELDDSALYLCASSPDLRYEQYFGPGTRLTVT.

This clone has a single count. The J gene is TRBJ1-2, the V gene TRBV6-5; 7 bases align to TRBD1. The germline CDR1 and CDR2 sequences are MNHEY and SVGAGI. The CDR3 runs to 15 residues. Trimming removed 7 bases from V and 3 bases from J; junction bases left unmatched: 11. CDR3 loop: CASTGRQGSDYGYTF. DNA for the CDR3: TGTGCCAGCACAGGAAGACAGGGTTCAGACTATGGCTACACCTTC.

This clone was seen more than once but under ten times. The rearrangement joins TRBV10-3 to TRBJ2-3; TRBD1 aligns across 8 bases. With V trimmed by 7 bases and J by 1 base, 4 bases remained unmatched. The CDR3 covers 14 residues. Germline CDR1 and CDR2: ENHRY and SYGVKD. The CDR3 here is CAITPGQGTDTQYF. In DNA, the CDR3 is TGTGCCATCACTCCGGGACAGGGCACAGATACGCAGTATTTT.

This clone was seen just once. The chain combines TRBV6-5 with TRBJ2-1; D is possibly TRBD1 or TRBD2 (5 bases each). There are 12 residues in the CDR3. The germline V and J ends were trimmed by 8 bases and 9 bases, with 14 bases remaining between them. Germline CDR1 reads MNHEY; CDR2 reads SVGAGI. CDR3 bases: TGTGCCAGCCTGACTCAGAGGGGTGAGCAGTTCTTC. Protein product: CASLTQRGEQFF.

The gene calls are TRBV7-2 and TRBJ2-1; 9 bases are shared with TRBD2. The trim removed 5 bases at V and 4 bases at J, leaving 6 bases unmatched. CDR1 and CDR2 from the germline V gene are SGHTA and FQGNSA. This CDR3 contains 15 residues. In nucleotides, the CDR3 is TGTGCCAGCAGCAGTGCGGGAGGGCCTTACAATGAGCAGTTCTTC. Its protein product is CASSSAGGPYNEQFF.

This chain uses TRBV30 with TRBJ2-6, with 9 bases matching TRBD1. CDR3 size: 18 residues. The germline gives CDR1 GTSNPN, CDR2 SVGIG (reference sequence). Trimming at V came to 3 bases and at J to 0 bases, leaving 9 bases not matched to a gene. CDR3 nucleotide sequence: TGTGCCTGGAGCGCCCTCCGGGACAGGGTCTCTGGGGCCAACGTCCTGACTTTC. Residues: CAWSALRDRVSGANVLTF.

Remarks on this clone: Only one base separates this from a far larger clonotype, so it likely reflects a read error. V gene TRBV5-5 combines with J gene TRBJ1-2; 9 bases align to TRBD1. Germline CDR1 and CDR2: SGHKS and YYEKEE (reference sequence). This CDR3 spans 13 amino acids. V lost 3 bases, J lost 8 bases, and 5 bases stayed unmatched. Here the CDR3 reads CASSSGQGSGYTF. DNA of the CDR3: TGTGCCAGCAGCTCGGGACAGGGAAGCGGCTACACCTTC.

The rearrangement joins TRBV5-1 to TRBJ1-2; the D gene is possibly TRBD1 (6 bases). The V gene lost 4 bases and the J gene lost 8 bases, with 15 bases spanning the gap. Looked up from germline, CDR1 is SGHRS and CDR2 is YFSETQ. This CDR3 spans 13 amino acids. CDR3 region: CASSLRTDWGYTF. In nucleotides, the CDR3 is TGCGCCAGCAGCCTCCGGACAGATTGGGGCTACACCTTC.

The chain couples TRBV28 to TRBJ2-3; 8 bases agree with TRBD1. The CDR3 is 18 residues long. V lost 4 bases to trimming and J lost 5 bases; unmatched junction nucleotides: 17. Germline V gene data show CDR1 as MDHEN and CDR2 as SYDVKM. CDR3 nucleotides: TGTGCCAGCAGTTCCGGGACAGGTCCCTTTCTTTTGAGAGATACGCAGTATTTT. This gives the protein CASSSGTGPFLLRDTQYF.

Notes on this clone: A far larger clone is one nucleotide away, so this likely arose from a read error. The J gene is TRBJ2-5, the V gene TRBV5-4; no reliable D call. The CDR3 totals 15 residues. The V gene's germline CDR1 is SGHNT and CDR2 YYREEE (reference sequence). CDR3 bases: TGTGCCAGCAGCTTGCTTACGGCAGACCAAGAGTCCCAGTACTTC. It codes for CASSLLTADQESQYF. The full variable domain, rest sourced from reference TRBV5-4 and TRBJ2-5, is ETGVTQSPTHLIKTRGQQVTLRCSSQSGHNTVSWYQQALGQGPQFIFQYYREEENGRGNFPPRFSGLQFPNYSSELNVNALELDDSALYLCASSLLTADQESQYFGPGTRLLVL.

The sample holds one count of this clone. The chain has TRBV28 and TRBJ1-3; perhaps TRBD1 as D (6 bases). V was pared by 4 bases and J by 4 bases, with 14 bases between. Germline CDR1 and CDR2: MDHEN and SYDVKM. The length of the CDR3 is 15 residues. The chain's CDR3 is CASSSTGGTGNTIYF. The CDR3 nucleotides read TGTGCCAGCAGTTCCACGGGGGGCACAGGAAACACCATATATTTT.

The chain couples TRBV27 to TRBJ1-1, with D uncertain. The CDR3 consists of 15 residues. Germline assignment: CDR1 MNHEY and CDR2 SMNVEV (reference sequence). V was cut by 3 bases and J by 3 bases, with 14 bases left in between. This CDR3 is CASSFVGSRHTEAFF. CDR3 DNA sequence: TGTGCCAGCAGTTTCGTCGGATCCCGGCACACTGAAGCTTTCTTT.

For this clone: The junction does not match germline at one end; this may be a read error. The V and J genes are TRBV7-7 and TRBJ2-1, with D possibly TRBD1 on 6 matching bases. Germline V gene lookup returns CDR1 SSHAT and CDR2 FNYEAQ (reference sequence). The CDR3 consists of 15 residues. Here the CDR3 reads CASSLEDSEYNEQFF. In nucleotides, the CDR3 is TGTGCTAGCAGCTTAGAGGACAGTGAATACAATGAGCAGTTCTTC. Full variable domain (missing parts from reference TRBV7-7 and TRBJ2-1): GAGVSQSPRYKVTKRGQDVTLRCDPISSHATLYWYQQALGQGPEFLTYFNYEAQPDKSGLPSDRFSAERPEGSISTLTIQRTEQRDSAMYRCASSLEDSEYNEQFFGPGTRLTVL.

The genes are TRBV7-2 and TRBJ2-1; D not certain. The germline V gene encodes CDR1 SGHTA and CDR2 FQGNSA. The CDR3 runs to 12 residues. Trimming took 4 bases from V and 5 from J, leaving 6 bases between them. Written as DNA, the CDR3 is TGTGCCAGCAGCTCCGACCACAATGAGCAGTTCTTC. Its translation is CASSSDHNEQFF.

This chain uses TRBV27 with TRBJ2-3; TRBD2 might be the D (7 bases). Germline V gene lookup returns CDR1 MNHEY and CDR2 SMNVEV (reference sequence). CDR3 length equals 16 residues. Trimming cost V 3 bases and J 1 base, with 14 bases left between them. The chain's CDR3 is CASSFWGRGGTDTQYF. CDR3 bases: TGTGCCAGCAGTTTTTGGGGGAGGGGGGGCACAGATACGCAGTATTTT.

The chain links TRBV5-4 to TRBJ2-6; 10 positions match TRBD1. The CDR3 consists of 16 residues. CDR1 and CDR2 (germline): SGHNT, YYREEE (reference sequence). The V and J ends lost 5 bases and 2 bases, in that order; junction bases with no gene match: 4. CDR3 residues: CASSTGTGAGANVLTF. In DNA, the CDR3 is TGTGCCAGCAGTACTGGGACAGGGGCTGGGGCCAACGTCCTGACTTTC.

The V and J genes are TRBV4-1 and TRBJ2-7, with D unclear. The germline gives CDR1 MGHRA, CDR2 YSYEKL. This CDR3 has 13 amino acids. V was clipped by 0 bases and J by 3 bases, with 6 bases between them. CDR3 sequence reads: CASSQDLIYEQYF. The CDR3 nucleotides read TGCGCCAGCAGCCAAGATCTGATCTACGAGCAGTACTTC.

This clone is a singleton in its sample. The chain employs TRBV9 and TRBJ1-1; tentative D call: TRBD1 (5 bases). The CDR3 contains 15 residues. Trimming removed 4 bases at V and 1 base at J, with 14 bases between. Germline CDR1 is SGDLS and CDR2 is YYNGEE. The CDR3 DNA reads as TGTGCCAGCAGCCCAAAATTTGACAGGAACACTGAAGCTTTCTTT. Translation: CASSPKFDRNTEAFF.

This clone occurred once. J is TRBJ2-7 and V is TRBV5-1; 8 nucleotides agree with TRBD1. Unmatched junction bases numbered 8, after V lost 4 bases and J lost 2 bases. The CDR3 has 15 residues. CDR1 and CDR2 from the germline V gene are SGHRS and YFSETQ. CDR3 loop: CASSPWTGITYEQYF. CDR3 DNA: TGCGCCAGCAGCCCCTGGACAGGGATTACCTACGAGCAGTACTTC. Combining the CDR3 with reference TRBV5-1 and TRBJ2-7 gives the whole variable domain KAGVTQTPRYLIKTRGQQVTLSCSPISGHRSVSWYQQTPGQGLQFLFEYFSETQRNKGNFPGRFSGRQFSNSRSEMNVSTLELGDSALYLCASSPWTGITYEQYFGPGTRLTVT.

The chain has TRBV28 and TRBJ2-7; tentatively, D is TRBD1 (6 bases). Deletions cut 7 bases from V and 1 base from J, with 14 bases between. CDR3 length: 14 amino acids. Germline V gives CDR1 MDHEN, CDR2 SYDVKM. CDR3 in amino acids: CASIPQGGSYEQYF. Written as DNA, the CDR3 is TGTGCCAGCATCCCACAGGGTGGGTCCTACGAGCAGTACTTC.

This clone has a single count. The rearrangement links TRBV12-5 to TRBJ2-1; D tentatively fits TRBD1 or TRBD2 (7 bases each). Germline CDR1 and CDR2: LGHNT and FRNRAP. CDR3 length equals 15 residues. Between the trimmed V and J ends, which lost 9 bases and 7 bases, there was a span of 22 bases. The CDR3 is CASKSGIGGFNEQFF. CDR3 coding DNA: TGTGCTAGCAAAAGCGGGATAGGGGGCTTTAATGAGCAGTTCTTC.

The V and J genes are TRBV6-1 and TRBJ2-7, with 10 positions matching TRBD2. The CDR3 covers 14 residues. CDR1 and CDR2 from the germline V gene are MNHNS and SASEGT. The ends lost 5 bases at V and 5 bases at J; junction bases unmatched: 6. CDR3 bases: TGTGCCAGCAGTCTTAGCGGGGGGCTGAACGAGCAGTACTTC. Translation: CASSLSGGLNEQYF.

This clone was found many times. V and J are TRBV28 and TRBJ1-1, with D possibly matching TRBD1 (6 bases). The germline V gene has CDR1 MDHEN and CDR2 SYDVKM. Trimming shortened V by 2 bases and J by 11 bases, and 9 bases separated the two germline ends. The length of the CDR3 is 11 residues. This chain's CDR3 is CASSLQGRAFF. CDR3 DNA sequence: TGTGCCAGCAGTTTACAGGGGAGGGCTTTCTTT.

The chain couples TRBV7-8 to TRBJ2-7; no clear D gene. V lost 5 bases and J 4 bases, leaving 12 bases between the germline ends. The germline V gene encodes CDR1 SGHVS and CDR2 FQNEAQ. The CDR3 runs 13 residues. The CDR3 nucleotides are TGTGCCAGCAGCACCCGGGCCTTATACGAGCAGTACTTC. This gives the protein CASSTRALYEQYF. Together with reference TRBV7-8 and TRBJ2-7, the CDR3 gives the full variable domain: GAGVSQSPRYKVAKRGQDVALRCDPISGHVSLFWYQQALGQGPEFLTYFQNEAQLDKSGLPSDRFFAERPEGSVSTLKIQRTQQEDSAVYLCASSTRALYEQYFGPGTRLTVT.

V gene TRBV11-2 combines with J gene TRBJ2-7, with D perhaps matching TRBD1 (6 bases). V lost 6 bases and J 2 bases, leaving 11 bases between the germline ends. There are 13 residues in the CDR3. Germline lookup yields CDR1 SGHAT and CDR2 FQNNGV. CDR3 nucleotide sequence: TGTGCCAGCAGACAAGGGGGTACCTACGAGCAGTACTTC. Translating gives CASRQGGTYEQYF.

The V call is TRBV30, the J call TRBJ2-7; no firm D call. The V gene's germline CDR1 is GTSNPN and CDR2 SVGIG (reference sequence). Deletions cut 2 bases from V and 2 bases from J, with 7 bases between. This CDR3 comprises 12 residues. The CDR3 DNA reads TGTGCCTGGAGTATAGGGCCCTACGAGCAGTACTTC. Translation: CAWSIGPYEQYF.

V usage is TRBV7-8 and J usage is TRBJ2-2, with TRBD1 identical over 9 bases. The germline gives CDR1 SGHVS, CDR2 FQNEAQ. J gave up 4 bases and V 2 bases, and 5 bases lay outside the gene matches. CDR3 length: 16 residues. CDR3 sequence reads: CASSLRTGASTGELFF. DNA for the CDR3: TGTGCCAGCAGCTTACGGACAGGGGCTAGCACCGGGGAGCTGTTTTTT.